The 6 T cell receptor beta chains reported below all come from one sample, sequenced in a study of T cell responses to AZD1222 COVID-19 vaccine. TCRdb's table, derived via immunoSEQ multiplex PCR, lists solely in-frame clones and lacks some. The sample holds more than 110,000 clones, roughly 90% seen once. The source material was peripheral blood, sampled on day 0 of AZD1222 vaccination. These TCRs come from an adult in good health.

The J gene is TRBJ2-3, the V gene TRBV5-4; D is possibly TRBD2 (6 bases). Germline loops: CDR1 SGHNT, CDR2 YYREEE (reference sequence). The CDR3 consists of 15 residues. Trimming cost V 0 bases and J 4 bases, with 12 bases left between them. The CDR3 nucleotides are TGTGCCAGCAGCTTGGTGGCGGGATGGGCAGATACGCAGTATTTT. Amino acid sequence: CASSLVAGWADTQYF.

The chain carries TRBV29-1 and TRBJ1-1; no clear D. Germline V gives CDR1 SQVTM, CDR2 ANQGSEA. The CDR3 runs to 14 residues. The V and J ends lost 5 bases and 3 bases respectively, with 16 bases between them. The CDR3 protein is CSVQSGELDTEAFF. CDR3 DNA: TGCAGCGTTCAAAGCGGGGAGTTGGACACTGAAGCTTTCTTT. Based on the CDR3 plus reference TRBV29-1 and TRBJ1-1, the full variable domain is SAVISQKPSRDICQRGTSLTIQCQVDSQVTMMFWYRQQPGQSLTLIATANQGSEATYESGFVIDKFPISRPNLTFSTLTVSNMSPEDSSIYLCSVQSGELDTEAFFGQGTRLTVV.

This clone was observed a single time. The chain joins TRBV6-2 or TRBV6-3 to TRBJ2-5, with D possibly TRBD2 on 6 matching bases. V gave up 5 bases and J gave up 1 base, with 14 bases separating them. The germline gives CDR1 MNHEY, CDR2 SVGEGT. The CDR3 spans 15 residues. The CDR3 spells CASSTGLRPQETQYF. The CDR3 coding sequence is TGTGCCAGCAGTACGGGACTCCGGCCCCAAGAGACCCAGTACTTC.

J is TRBJ2-2 and V is TRBV7-7; D could derive from TRBD1 or TRBD2 (6 bases each). Looked up from germline, CDR1 is SSHAT and CDR2 is FNYEAQ (reference sequence). V lost 5 bases to trimming and J lost 4 bases, with 17 bases between them. This CDR3 has 16 amino acids. CDR3 bases: TGTGCCAGCAGCCCTGTGGGGGGCGCGGGCACCGGGGAGCTGTTTTTT. Its translation: CASSPVGGAGTGELFF.

The V gene is TRBV6-1, the J gene TRBJ1-2; D gene unclear. V was cut by 3 bases and J by 7 bases, with 12 bases left in between. Germline lookup yields CDR1 MNHNS and CDR2 SASEGT. This CDR3 region has 13 residues. The CDR3 sequence: CASSDDWEGGYTF. DNA of the CDR3: TGTGCCAGCAGTGATGATTGGGAAGGTGGCTACACCTTC.

The V gene is TRBV3-1 (or the pseudogene TRBV3-2), the J gene TRBJ2-5; D not resolved. V was cut by 2 bases and J by 5 bases, with 27 bases left in between. The CDR3 length is 19 residues. From germline, CDR1 is LGHDT and CDR2 YNNKEL (reference sequence). In DNA form, the CDR3 reads TGTGCCAGCAGCCAAAGAAGTCCCGGTGGGTTACCCTTTAGGGAGACCCAGTACTTC. Translated: CASSQRSPGGLPFRETQYF.